This record concerns one T cell receptor (beta chain) sequence. This clone's antigen is unknown. One base away there is no much larger clone; base qualities are not given. This sample is drawn from a study of spatial heterogeneity in lung cancer (dated by TCRdb to between 2018 and 2020). Looking at the study overall: Samples were obtained from approximately 76 patients with early-stage, untreated non-small cell lung cancer from the lung TRACERx cohort. At surgery, both alpha and beta chains were TCR-sequenced in roughly 200 tumor regions, 63 to 80 matched nontumor lung samples and a few dozen PBMC samples. In the raw uncorrected reads, each unique combination of TCR and UMI appeared on average more than ten times. In non-small cell lung cancer, the study quantitatively compared TCR alpha and beta repertoires across several tumor regions, matched nontumor lung, and blood. More beta-chain than alpha-chain transcripts were consistently detected, likely reflecting higher beta-chain transcript abundance. Follow-up PBMC samples were sequenced whenever the samples were available, and the median time to follow-up was approximately 2 years after resection. Nonsynonymous mutation counts, determined by whole-exome sequencing of tumor tissue, were related to TCR repertoire features. General findings and caveats noted by the study authors: Confirming at a functional level the hypothesis that regional TCRs recognize regional mutations was considered to require additional single-cell paired TCR alpha and beta sequencing. Comparisons of baseline and follow-up blood repertoires included only approximately 13 patients. Ubiquitous expanded tumor TCRs were detected in blood more often at tumor resection than at routine follow-up.

The library was produced with 5' RACE. Data came from a NextSeq 500. To allow correction of PCR and sequencing errors, the TCR library protocol tagged every TCR cDNA molecule with a unique molecular identifier. The original methods were these. Decombinator tools were used for TCR identification, UMI-based error correction and CDR3 extraction. TCRs above a frequency of 2 per 1,000, corresponding to the top 1% of the tumor frequency distribution, were defined as expanded. Rényi diversity was computed with the R vegan package after subsampling each repertoire 100 times to 5,000 TCRs. CDR3 similarity networks were built from amino acid triplet string-kernel similarity, connecting CDR3s with pairwise similarity above 0.82. TCRdb's own reprocessing of the public reads used fastp at Q25 and MiXCR and kept productive beta chains. Each entry is one CDR3 protein sequence, shown with its most common DNA and genes. What appears here as the V and J calls and clone size reflects TCRdb's work, not the paper's. In this sample the table shows thousands of distinct CDR3 sequences, 26% of which occur a single time. 5.7% of the sample rests with the top ten.

Sample time point, as interpreted from the label and publication: blood at routine non-recurrence follow-up after resection. TCR sequencing used whole RNA extracted from tumor and nontumor lung tissue, or from cryopreserved PBMC samples, without cell sorting. Only patients with enough RNA available from two or more tumor regions were chosen for TCR sequencing. The germline V gene (reference sequence) sets CDR1 to DFQATT and CDR2 to SNEGSKA. The CDR3 goes from the cysteine to the phenylalanine over 17 residues. The read is trimmed to its CDR3 DNA, 51 bases read in frame from base 1. Germline trimming: 0 bases from V, 1 base from J; junction bases outside gene matches: 6.

The clonotype originates from a male donor with early-stage non-small cell lung cancer. The receptor chain draws on TRBV20-1 and TRBJ1-1, and TRBD1 matches 12 of the central bases. Specimen: PBMCs, collected at follow-up. The CDR3 in this case is CSARESWGQGANTEAFF. DNA sequence: TGCAGTGCTAGAGAAAGTTGGGGACAGGGGGCGAACACTGAAGCTTTCTTT.